Listed below are T cell receptor beta chains from one sample, sequenced in a study of technical replicates of blood from several donors. The method was immunoSEQ multiplex PCR; TCRdb's version includes in-frame clones alone and lacks a portion of them. The repertoire holds under 75,000 clones, with about 91% as singletons. Sequenced input: PBMCs. Receptors originate from a human donor in good health. Some clones in this sample may be carry-over from other donors' samples. Both conserved end residues are part of each CDR3. The D gene is left open where the match is weak. The size entry is marked missing in some rows and otherwise reads once, few, many or a size class.

D	length	size	V	J	DNA	CDR3
TRBD2	15	once	TRBV6-5	TRBJ2-2	TGTGCCAGCACCACCGGGGGGTTCGGATCCGGGGAGCTGTTTTTT	CASTTGGFGSGELFF
NA	12	NA	TRBV6-5	TRBJ1-2	TGTGCCATTCGACGTGCGGGGTCGGGCTACACCTTC	CAIRRAGSGYTF
TRBD2	15	NA	TRBV7-8	TRBJ2-3	TGTGCCAGCAGCTCGACTAGCGGGAAGACAGATACGCAGTATTTT	CASSSTSGKTDTQYF
NA	14	NA	TRBV7-6	TRBJ2-2	TGTGCCAGCAGCCGGGTACCTCCCCCCGGGGAGCTGTTTTTT	CASSRVPPPGELFF
NA	13	NA	TRBV7-2	TRBJ1-1	TGTGCCAGCAGCACCCGACAGAACACTGAAGCTTTCTTT	CASSTRQNTEAFF
NA	14	NA	TRBV5-1	TRBJ1-2	TGCGCCAGCAGCTTGATTGGGGAGGAGTATGGCTACACCTTC	CASSLIGEEYGYTF
TRBD2	15	NA	TRBV6-5	TRBJ2-3	TGTGCCAGCAGTATTAGCGGGACTAGCACAGATACGCAGTATTTT	CASSISGTSTDTQYF
NA	13	NA	TRBV9	TRBJ2-7	TGTGCCAGCAGCGTAGATCGGGACTCCGAGCAGTACTTC	CASSVDRDSEQYF
TRBD1	15	NA	TRBV6-6	TRBJ1-2	TGTGCCAGCAGTGACCCTGAGACAGGGCACTATGGCTACACCTTC	CASSDPETGHYGYTF
TRBD2	17	NA	TRBV5-6	TRBJ2-7	TGTGCCAGCAGCTACCGGCTAGCGGGGGGACGCTCCTACGAGCAGTACTTC	CASSYRLAGGRSYEQYF
TRBD2	14	NA	TRBV30	TRBJ2-2	TGTGCCTGGGGAATACTAGCGGGAGCCGGGGAGCTGTTTTTT	CAWGILAGAGELFF
TRBD2	18	NA	TRBV7-9	TRBJ2-5	TGTGCCAGCAGCGGCCCGAATCTAGCGGAGAGGGCCCAAGAGACCCAGTACTTC	CASSGPNLAERAQETQYF
NA	15	NA	TRBV5-1	TRBJ2-1	TGCGCCACGCTCCGGGGGGCGTTTTGTGGGAATGAGCAGTTCTTC	CATLRGAFCGNEQFF
NA	18	NA	TRBV4-1	TRBJ1-5	TGCGCCAGCAGCCAAAGAATATACAGAAAAGATAGCAATCAGCCCCAGCATTTT	CASSQRIYRKDSNQPQHF
TRBD1	13	NA	TRBV9	TRBJ1-4	TGTGCCAGCAGCGTAGACAGGGGTGAAAAACTGTTTTTT	CASSVDRGEKLFF
NA	13	NA	TRBV19	TRBJ1-1	TGTGCCAGTAGTACCCAGACAGGAGCTGAAGCTTTCTTT	CASSTQTGAEAFF
NA	15	NA	TRBV18	TRBJ2-1	TGTGCCAGCTCACCTTCCGGGGTTTTCTACAATGAGCAGTTCTTC	CASSPSGVFYNEQFF
NA	16	NA	TRBV21-1	TRBJ2-7	TGTGCCAGCAGCAGAAGTTTCGGGACAGGAGATTACGAGCAGTACTTC	CASSRSFGTGDYEQYF
NA	15	NA	TRBV7-8	TRBJ1-5	TGTGCCAGCAGCTACTCTGGGGGGGCTTTTCAGCCCCAGCATTTT	CASSYSGGAFQPQHF
NA	13	NA	TRBV27	TRBJ1-6	TGTGCCAGCTGGGATTGGGGAGATTCACCCCTCCACTTT	CASWDWGDSPLHF
NA	13	NA	TRBV7-3	TRBJ2-6	TGTGCCAGCAGCCCTGGGACATCCCCCGTCCTGACTTTC	CASSPGTSPVLTF
NA	14	once	TRBV7-7	TRBJ2-7	TGTGCCAGCTGCACCGGGACTGTTTCCTACGAGCAGTACTTC	CASCTGTVSYEQYF
TRBD1	12	NA	TRBV27	TRBJ2-7	TGTGCCAGCCGGGACAGTTCCTACGAGCAGTACTTC	CASRDSSYEQYF
NA	14	NA	TRBV6-5	TRBJ2-3	TGTGCCAGCCGGATTAGGGGGATAACAGATACGCAGTATTTT	CASRIRGITDTQYF
NA	12	NA	TRBV7-3	TRBJ1-1	TGTGCCAGCAGCTCCCGACAAGCTGGAGCTTTCTTT	CASSSRQAGAFF